Described below is a single T cell receptor (beta chain) sequence and its context. Germline assignment: CDR1 KGHSH and CDR2 LQKENI. Trimming removed 0 bases at V and 2 bases at J, with 5 bases between. The CDR3 sequence is 13 residues long. These data come from a study of blood T cell repertoires in COVID-19. Study summary: Acute and convalescent COVID-19 specimens originated in the United States, Italy and Spain.

Assay used: immunoSEQ multiplex PCR; TCRdb lists only in-frame clones, some missing. In the table there are about 93,000 clones, 90% of which are singletons. This receptor was identified in a human donor with active COVID-19. The donor label of this sample is uncertain. This sequence joins TRBV18 and TRBJ2-7; the D is unclear. The specimen sequenced was peripheral blood. The DNA for the CDR3 is TGTGCCAGCTCACCACCAATCACCTACGAGCAGTACTTC. Translated: CASSPPITYEQYF.